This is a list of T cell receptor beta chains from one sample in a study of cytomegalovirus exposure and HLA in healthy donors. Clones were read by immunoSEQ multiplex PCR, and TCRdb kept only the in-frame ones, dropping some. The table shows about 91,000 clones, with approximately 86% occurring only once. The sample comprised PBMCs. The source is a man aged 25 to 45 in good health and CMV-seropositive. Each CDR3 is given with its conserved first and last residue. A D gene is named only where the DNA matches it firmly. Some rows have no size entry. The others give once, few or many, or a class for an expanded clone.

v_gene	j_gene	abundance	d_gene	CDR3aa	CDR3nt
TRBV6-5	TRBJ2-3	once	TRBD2	CASSRTSTRGDTQYF	TGTGCCAGCAGCCGGACTAGCACCAGAGGGGATACGCAGTATTTT
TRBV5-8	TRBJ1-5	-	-	CASSLGTDKHF	TGTGCCAGCAGCTTGGGGACAGATAAGCATTTT
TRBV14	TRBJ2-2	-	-	CASSQERLSVATGELFF	TGTGCCAGCAGCCAAGAAAGGCTTAGCGTGGCCACCGGGGAGCTGTTTTTT
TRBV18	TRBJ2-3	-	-	CASSPPAALRGTQYF	TGTGCCAGCTCACCACCGGCAGCTCTCAGGGGTACGCAGTATTTT
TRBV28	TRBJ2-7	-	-	CASSPTRRDSYEQYF	TGTGCCAGCAGTCCTACTAGACGGGACTCCTACGAGCAGTACTTC
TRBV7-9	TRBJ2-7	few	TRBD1	CASSSRQGDSYEQYF	TGTGCCAGCAGCTCCAGACAGGGGGACTCCTACGAGCAGTACTTC
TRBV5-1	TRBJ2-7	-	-	CASRWAGTYEQYF	TGCGCCAGCAGATGGGCAGGCACCTACGAGCAGTACTTC
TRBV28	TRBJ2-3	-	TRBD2	CASRFYGLAGSDTQYF	TGTGCCAGCAGGTTTTACGGACTAGCGGGATCAGATACGCAGTATTTT
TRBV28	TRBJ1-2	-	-	CASSLVLYYGYTF	TGTGCCAGCAGTTTAGTACTGTACTATGGCTACACCTTC
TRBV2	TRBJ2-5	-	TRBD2	CASHTASGSKTQYF	TGTGCCAGCCACACGGCCAGCGGGAGTAAGACCCAGTACTTC
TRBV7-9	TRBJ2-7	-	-	CASSLAGTQNNEQYF	TGTGCCAGCAGCTTAGCGGGGACACAAAATAACGAGCAGTACTTC
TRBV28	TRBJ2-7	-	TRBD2	CASSPPGGRVDIRYEQYF	TGTGCCAGCAGCCCACCGGGCGGGAGGGTTGATATTCGGTACGAGCAGTACTTC
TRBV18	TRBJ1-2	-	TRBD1	CASSPPGTGNYGYTF	TGTGCCAGCTCACCACCCGGGACAGGGAACTATGGCTACACCTTC
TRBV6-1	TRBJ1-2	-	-	CASRLDSSYGYTF	TGTGCCAGCAGGTTGGACAGCTCCTATGGCTACACCTTC
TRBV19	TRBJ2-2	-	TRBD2	CATSRAGGTGELFF	TGTGCCACCTCCCGAGCGGGAGGTACCGGGGAGCTGTTTTTT
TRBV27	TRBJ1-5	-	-	CASSLRGNNQPQHF	TGTGCCAGCAGTTTAAGGGGCAACAATCAGCCCCAGCATTTT
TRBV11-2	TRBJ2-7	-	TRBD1	CASSPQTGTPGGQYF	TGTGCCAGCAGCCCTCAGACGGGTACCCCAGGGGGGCAGTACTTC
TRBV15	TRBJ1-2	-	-	CATSIDSLYGYTF	TGTGCCACCAGCATCGACAGCCTGTATGGCTACACCTTC
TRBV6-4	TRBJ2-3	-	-	CASSEGGSTDTQYF	TGTGCCAGCAGTGAAGGCGGGAGCACAGATACGCAGTATTTT
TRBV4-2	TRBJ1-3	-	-	CASSQDPLGQGGKTIYF	TGTGCCAGCAGCCAAGACCCCTTGGGCCAGGGCGGAAAGACCATATATTTT
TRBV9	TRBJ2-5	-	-	CASSEGVSEGETQYF	TGTGCCAGCAGCGAGGGAGTTAGCGAGGGAGAGACCCAGTACTTC
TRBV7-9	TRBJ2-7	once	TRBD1	CASSSPPTGTYEQYF	TGTGCCAGCAGCTCCCCACCGACAGGGACCTACGAGCAGTACTTC
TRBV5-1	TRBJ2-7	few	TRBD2	CASSPGQGGLAGSYEQYF	TGCGCCAGCAGCCCCGGACAGGGAGGACTAGCGGGTTCCTACGAGCAGTACTTC
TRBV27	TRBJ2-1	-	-	CASSLISRLGNNEQFF	TGTGCCAGCAGTTTAATTTCGCGACTAGGGAACAATGAGCAGTTCTTC
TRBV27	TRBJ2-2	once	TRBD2	CASSSGTRKNTGELFF	TGTGCCAGCAGTTCCGGGACTAGGAAGAACACCGGGGAGCTGTTTTTT
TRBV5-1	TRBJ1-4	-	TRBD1	CASSHRGLDEKLFF	TGCGCCAGCAGCCACAGGGGTCTAGATGAAAAACTGTTTTTT
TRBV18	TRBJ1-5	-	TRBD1	CASSRTGTGEGSPQHF	TGTGCCAGCTCACGGACCGGGACAGGGGAGGGGTCGCCCCAGCATTTT
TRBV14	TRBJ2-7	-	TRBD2	CASSRGPGGYEQYF	TGTGCCAGCAGCCGCGGACCCGGGGGGTACGAGCAGTACTTC
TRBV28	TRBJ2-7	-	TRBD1	CASSLGRTGRYEQYF	TGTGCCAGCAGTTTGGGTAGGACAGGGCGCTACGAGCAGTACTTC
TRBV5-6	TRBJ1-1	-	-	CASSLGGMGMNTEAFF	TGTGCCAGCAGCTTGGGAGGGATGGGGATGAACACTGAAGCTTTCTTT
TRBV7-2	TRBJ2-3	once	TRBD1	CASRATGWTQYF	TGTGCCAGCAGGGCGACAGGGTGGACGCAGTATTTT
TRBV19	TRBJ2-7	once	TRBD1	CASSIRDSGYEQYF	TGTGCCAGTAGTATCCGGGACAGCGGATACGAGCAGTACTTC
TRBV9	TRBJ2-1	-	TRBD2	CASSVEVSGFNEQFF	TGTGCCAGCAGCGTAGAGGTTAGCGGGTTCAATGAGCAGTTCTTC
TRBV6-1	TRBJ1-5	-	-	CASSAPRGGSNQPQHF	TGTGCCAGCAGTGCTCCTAGGGGGGGTAGCAATCAGCCCCAGCATTTT
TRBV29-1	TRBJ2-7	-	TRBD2	CSVGTGGPVEQYF	TGCAGCGTTGGAACGGGAGGGCCGGTCGAGCAGTACTTC
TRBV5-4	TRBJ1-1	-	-	CASRRWGDMNTEAFF	TGTGCCAGCAGAAGATGGGGAGACATGAACACTGAAGCTTTCTTT
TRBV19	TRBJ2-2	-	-	CASSPQAGELFF	TGTGCCAGTAGTCCGCAGGCCGGGGAGCTGTTTTTT